This T cell receptor beta chain comes out of a study of OX40 agonist ivuxolimab in advanced cancers. General observations from the study: Circulating CD4+ and CD8+ T cells showed clonal expansion by week 6 at 0.1 to 3.0 mg/kg.

Germline trimming cut 11 bases from V and 4 bases from J; bases unmatched to any gene: 19. CDR1 is LNHDA, CDR2 SQIVND, per germline (reference sequence). The CDR3 sequence is 16 residues long. Of note for this clone: The antigen is not known.

Excluded were patients having autoimmune disease history or systemic immunosuppression. Sampled blood was obtained at baseline, cycle 4 day 1, and cycle 7 day 1. TCRdb's table, derived via immunoSEQ multiplex PCR, lists solely in-frame clones and lacks some. The table lists some 67,000 clones, roughly 85% of them singletons. Sequencing was performed on CD4+ or CD8+ T cells sorted from blood, taken in a trial of the OX40 agonist ivuxolimab. The clonotype comes from an adult with an advanced solid tumor such as melanoma, head and neck, liver or kidney cancer. The chain is built from TRBV19 and TRBJ2-7; 8 nucleotides line up with TRBD1. Here the CDR3 DNA reads TGTGCCGCTCCCCGATCGACAGGGGATGGGGGATACGAGCAGTACTTC. Encoded protein: CAAPRSTGDGGYEQYF.